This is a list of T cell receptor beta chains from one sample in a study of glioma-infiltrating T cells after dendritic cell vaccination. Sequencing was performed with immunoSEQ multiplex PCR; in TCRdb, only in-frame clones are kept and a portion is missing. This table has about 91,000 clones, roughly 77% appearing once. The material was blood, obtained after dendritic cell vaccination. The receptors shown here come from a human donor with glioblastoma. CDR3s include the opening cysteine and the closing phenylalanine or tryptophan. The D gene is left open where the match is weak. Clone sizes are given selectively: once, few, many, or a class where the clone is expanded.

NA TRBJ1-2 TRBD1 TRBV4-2 TGTGCCAGCAGCCAAGGCGGGACAGTCCTCATTTATGGCTACACCTTC CASSQGGTVLIYGYTF
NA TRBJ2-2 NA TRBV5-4 TGTGCCAGCAGCTTGGATACGGGAAACACCGGGGAGCTGTTTTTT CASSLDTGNTGELFF
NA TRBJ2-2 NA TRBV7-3 TGTGCCAGCAGCCCATATAGGGGGGGAGGGGACACCGGGGAGCTGTTTTTT CASSPYRGGGDTGELFF
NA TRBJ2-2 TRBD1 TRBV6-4 TGTGCCAGCAGTGACGGGACAGAGACCGGGGAGCTGTTTTTT CASSDGTETGELFF
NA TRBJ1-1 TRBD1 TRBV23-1 TGCGCCAGCAGTCAATCGACAGGGAAAGCTTTCTTT CASSQSTGKAFF
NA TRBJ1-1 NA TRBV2 TGTGCCAGCAGTCAGGACAGTCTGAACACTGAAGCTTTCTTT CASSQDSLNTEAFF
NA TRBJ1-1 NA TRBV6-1 TGTGCCAGCAGTGATTCCCCACTCATGAACACTGAAGCTTTCTTT CASSDSPLMNTEAFF
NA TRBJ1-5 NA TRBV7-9 TGTGCCAGCAGCTTAGCTAGGGGGGGGAGCAATCAGCCCCAGCATTTT CASSLARGGSNQPQHF
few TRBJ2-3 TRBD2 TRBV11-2 TGTGCCAGCAGCCCCGCTGGGACTACTCGAAGGACGCAGTATTTT CASSPAGTTRRTQYF
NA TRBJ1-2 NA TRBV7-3 TGTGCCAGCAGCTTAGGGGGGGCGCATGGCTACACCTTC CASSLGGAHGYTF
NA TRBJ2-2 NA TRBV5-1 TGCGCCAGCAGCGGCCGTCAGAACACCGGGGAGCTGTTTTTT CASSGRQNTGELFF
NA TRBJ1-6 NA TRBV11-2 TGTGCCAGCAGTGAGGGTTCCTATAATTCACCCCTCCACTTT CASSEGSYNSPLHF
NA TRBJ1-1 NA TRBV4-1 TGCGCCAGCAGCGGGGGGGGAGCAAGGCGGAAATATGAAGCTTTCTTT CASSGGGARRKYEAFF
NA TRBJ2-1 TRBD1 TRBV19 TGTGCCAGTAGTAGGACAGGGTCCCACAATGAGCAGTTCTTC CASSRTGSHNEQFF
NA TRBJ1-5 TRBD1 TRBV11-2 TGTGCCAGCAGCTTAGACAGGGGGTTTCAGCCCCAGCATTTT CASSLDRGFQPQHF
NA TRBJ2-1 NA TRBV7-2 TGTGCCAGCAGCTTAGTGGGGGCTCTGCACATCTTC CASSLVGALHIF
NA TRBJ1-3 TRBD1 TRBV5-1 TGCGCCAGCAGCCCAGGGACAGGGGGCCGCTCTGGAAACACCATATATTTT CASSPGTGGRSGNTIYF
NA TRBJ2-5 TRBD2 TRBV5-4 TGTGCCAGCAGCTCTCCAGAAGCGGGAGAGTGGGAGACCCAGTACTTC CASSSPEAGEWETQYF
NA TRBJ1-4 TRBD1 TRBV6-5 TGTGCCAGCAGTTATGGGGACAGGGTGTACGAAAAACTGTTTTTT CASSYGDRVYEKLFF
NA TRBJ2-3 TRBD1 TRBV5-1 TGCGCCAGCAGCTTGGGGACAGGGGGCACAGATACGCAGTATTTT CASSLGTGGTDTQYF
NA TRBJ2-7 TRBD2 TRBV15 TGTGCCACCAGCAGAGACCACTCGCGGGGGGTTACCGAGCAGTACTTC CATSRDHSRGVTEQYF
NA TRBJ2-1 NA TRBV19 TGTGCCAGTAGTAGTCTTACCCGGACTCCCACCTACAATGAGCAGTTCTTC CASSSLTRTPTYNEQFF
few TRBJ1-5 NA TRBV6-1 TGTGCCAGCAGTTCTACGGCCGGGCAGCCCCAGCATTTT CASSSTAGQPQHF
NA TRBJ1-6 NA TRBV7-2 TGTGCCAGCAGCTTCGGCCTGACAAATTCACCCCTCCACTTT CASSFGLTNSPLHF
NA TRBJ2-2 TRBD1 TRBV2 TGTGCCAGCAGGGGACAGGGGAGGAACACCGGGGAGCTGTTTTTT CASRGQGRNTGELFF
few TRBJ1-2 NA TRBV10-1 TGCGCCAGCAGTCGGGACAACTACTATGGCTACACCTTC CASSRDNYYGYTF
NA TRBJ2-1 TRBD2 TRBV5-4 TGTGCCAGCAGCTCCCCACTAGCGGGAGGCTACAATGAGCAGTTCTTC CASSSPLAGGYNEQFF
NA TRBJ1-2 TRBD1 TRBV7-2 TGTGCCAGCAGCCCGGGACAGGGCCCGGCCTATGGCTACACCTTC CASSPGQGPAYGYTF
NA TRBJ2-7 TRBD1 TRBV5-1 TGCGCCAGCAGCTTGGGACAGGGTGGCGACGAGCAGTACTTC CASSLGQGGDEQYF
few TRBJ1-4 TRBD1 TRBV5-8 TGTGCCAGCAGCCTAGGGACAGCGGATAATGAAAAACTGTTTTTT CASSLGTADNEKLFF
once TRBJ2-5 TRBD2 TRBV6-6 TGTGCCAGCAGTTTCCGGGGGGGCCAAGAGACCCAGTACTTC CASSFRGGQETQYF
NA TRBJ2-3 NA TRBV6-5 TGTGCCAGCAGTTACTCGAGTTCCGATACGCAGTATTTT CASSYSSSDTQYF
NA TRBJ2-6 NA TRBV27 TGTGCCAGCAACCAGGGGACCGGGGCCAACGTCCTGACTTTC CASNQGTGANVLTF
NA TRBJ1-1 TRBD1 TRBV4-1 TGCGCCAGCAGCCAAGATGTTGACAGGGGAAAGACTGAAGCTTTCTTT CASSQDVDRGKTEAFF
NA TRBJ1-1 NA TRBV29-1 TGCAGCGTTTCCGGGGGGGACACTGAAGCTTTCTTT CSVSGGDTEAFF
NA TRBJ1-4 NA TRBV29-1 TGCAGCGTTGAAGCCCCAGGACTGGCAAAACTGTTTTTT CSVEAPGLAKLFF
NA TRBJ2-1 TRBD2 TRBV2 TGTGCCAGCAGTCCTAGCGGGAGCGGCGAGTTCTTC CASSPSGSGEFF
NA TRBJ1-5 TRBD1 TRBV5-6 TGTGCCAGCAGCAACCGGGACAGGGGGCTGAATCAGCCCCAGCATTTT CASSNRDRGLNQPQHF
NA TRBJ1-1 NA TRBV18 TGTGCCAGCTCACCACCGATGGCCCCCGGGAGGTCTGAAGCTTTCTTT CASSPPMAPGRSEAFF
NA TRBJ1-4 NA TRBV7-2 TGTGCCAGCAGCTTCGGGGTCGGGTCTGGTGAAAAACTGTTTTTT CASSFGVGSGEKLFF
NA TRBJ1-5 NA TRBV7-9 TGTGCCAGCAGCTTAGCTGAGGGAGGCAATCAGCCCCAGCATTTT CASSLAEGGNQPQHF
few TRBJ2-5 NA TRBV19 TGTGCCAGTAGTCGAGAGAGGCAAGAGACCCAGTACTTC CASSRERQETQYF
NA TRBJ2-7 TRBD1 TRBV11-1 TGTGCCAGCAGCCAGGGGACAGGGGGCTCCTACGAGCAGTACTTC CASSQGTGGSYEQYF
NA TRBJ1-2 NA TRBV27 TGTGCCAGCAGTTTTCAGGGGACTAACTATGGCTACACCTTC CASSFQGTNYGYTF
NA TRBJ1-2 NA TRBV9 TGTGCCAGCAGCAGAGACGGAAAAGCGGGCTATGGCTACACCTTC CASSRDGKAGYGYTF
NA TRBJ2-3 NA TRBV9 TGTGCCAGCAGCGCCCTAACAGATACGCAGTATTTT CASSALTDTQYF
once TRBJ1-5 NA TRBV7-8 TGTGCCAGCAGCCCGAACCAGGCGAATAGCAATCAGCCCCAGCATTTT CASSPNQANSNQPQHF
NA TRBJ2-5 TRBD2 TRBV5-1 TGCGCCAGCAGCTCCCGGACTAGCGGGGTCCAAGAGACCCAGTACTTC CASSSRTSGVQETQYF
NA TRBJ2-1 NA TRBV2 TGTGCCAGCAGTGAAGCGCTGGGAGGGGGCAATGAGCAGTTCTTC CASSEALGGGNEQFF
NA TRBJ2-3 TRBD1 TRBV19 TGTGCCAGCAAAGACAGGGCGAGGAGCACAGATACGCAGTATTTT CASKDRARSTDTQYF
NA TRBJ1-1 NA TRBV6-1 TGTGCCAGCAGTGAAGTGAAGGGGCCCGGTTCTTTCTTT CASSEVKGPGSFF
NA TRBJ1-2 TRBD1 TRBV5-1 TGCGCCAGCAGCTTAGGGACAGGGGGTGGCTACACCTTC CASSLGTGGGYTF
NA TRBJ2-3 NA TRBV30 TGTGCCCACGACTTCGGAGCGGATACCAGTACGCAGTATTTT CAHDFGADTSTQYF